This record looks at one T cell receptor beta chain sequence and its context. Its antigen is still unknown. This entry belongs to a study of cytomegalovirus exposure and HLA in healthy donors. The study, taken as a whole, reports: Roughly uniform sequencing depth across donors was assumed, possibly incorrectly.

The junction had 6 bases not matched to a gene; V was cut back by 6 bases and J by 6 bases. The CDR3 totals 13 residues. Germline V gene data show CDR1 as MNHNS and CDR2 as SASEGT. The PCR made use of 60 Vbeta and 13 Jbeta primers. Repertoires were generated with immunoSEQ multiplex PCR, while TCRdb's copy carries only in-frame clones and drops some. The sample includes about 150,000 clones. The gene calls are TRBV6-1 and TRBJ2-7, with 9 bases that match TRBD1. This sequence originates from a woman aged 50 to 60 in good health and CMV-seronegative. The sample comprised PBMCs. The CDR3, as DNA: TGTGCCAGCAGCACCGGGACAGGGTCCGAGCAGTACTTC. Translating gives CASSTGTGSEQYF.